Shown below are 24 T cell receptor beta chains from a single sample sequenced in a study of blood T cell repertoires in COVID-19. Assay: immunoSEQ multiplex PCR; the TCRdb copy retains only in-frame clones and omits some. The sample includes 250,000 or so clones, roughly 85% of them seen just once. Sequencing was carried out using PBMCs or T cells enriched from blood (not recorded which). The origin of the receptors is a woman aged 45-59 years who had recovered from COVID-19.

The CDR3 DNA sequence: TGTGCCAGCAGTGGTAGCGGGAGGGGGATCCAGACCCAGTACTTC. Translating it yields CASSGSGRGIQTQYF. The chain joins TRBV2 to TRBJ2-5; 11 bases are a match to TRBD2. Unmatched junction bases numbered 7, after V lost 4 bases and J lost 6 bases. Germline V gives CDR1 SNHLY, CDR2 FYNNEI. This CDR3 is 15 amino acids long. The complete variable domain, with remaining parts taken from reference TRBV2 and TRBJ2-5, reads EPEVTQTPSHQVTQMGQEVILRCVPISNHLYFYWYRQILGQKVEFLVSFYNNEISEKSEIFDDQFSVERPDGSNFTLKIRSTKLEDSAMYFCASSGSGRGIQTQYFGPGTRLLVL.

The chain has TRBV28 and TRBJ2-7; no definite D call. Germline CDR1 and CDR2: MDHEN and SYDVKM. There are 13 residues in the CDR3. Trimming took 1 base from V and 7 from J, leaving 11 bases between them. CDR3 nucleotide sequence: TGTGCCAGCAGTTTATTACCAGAATTGGAGCAGTACTTC. Protein product: CASSLLPELEQYF.

This chain joins TRBV5-1 and TRBJ1-1; D is undetermined. This CDR3 has 14 amino acids. V dropped 4 bases and J dropped 0 bases, with 10 bases sitting between them. The germline gives CDR1 SGHRS, CDR2 YFSETQ. The chain's CDR3 is CASSLGALNTEAFF. The CDR3, as DNA: TGCGCCAGCAGCCTGGGAGCCCTGAACACTGAAGCTTTCTTT.

This chain links TRBV18 with TRBJ1-5, with TRBD1 matching over 9 bases. CDR1 KGHSH and CDR2 LQKENI come from the germline V gene. The CDR3 spans 15 residues. V lost 6 bases and J lost 8; bases outside the gene matches: 11. The CDR3 DNA follows: TGTGCCAGCTCGCCTGGGACAGGGCAAGTGGAGCCCCAGCATTTT. This gives the protein CASSPGTGQVEPQHF.

The rearrangement uses TRBV15 and TRBJ2-5; D call uncertain. Germline lookup yields CDR1 LNHNV and CDR2 YYDKDF (reference sequence). This CDR3 has 13 residues. V lost 5 bases to trimming and J lost 2 bases, with 9 bases between them. CDR3 region: CATSFGVQETQYF. The DNA of the CDR3 is TGTGCCACCAGCTTCGGAGTTCAAGAGACCCAGTACTTC.

This clone was counted a few times. The chain is built from TRBV9 and TRBJ1-1; D unresolved. This CDR3 comprises 14 residues. Between the trimmed V and J ends, which lost 2 bases and 4 bases, there was a span of 12 bases. Per germline, CDR1 SGDLS and CDR2 YYNGEE. The CDR3 is CASSVFLTGTEAFF. Written as DNA, the CDR3 is TGTGCCAGCAGCGTTTTCCTCACGGGCACTGAAGCTTTCTTT.

The chain has TRBV7-9 and TRBJ1-6, with 8 bases that match TRBD1. The length of the CDR3 is 16 residues. Germline CDR1 reads SEHNR; CDR2 reads FQNEAQ (reference sequence). The ends lost 2 bases at V and 8 bases at J; junction bases unmatched: 8. CDR3 protein: CASSLKGRTGHSPLHF. CDR3 coding DNA: TGTGCCAGCAGCTTAAAAGGAAGGACAGGGCATTCACCCCTCCACTTT.

The chain links TRBV28 to TRBJ2-1; 10 bases fit TRBD2. This CDR3 has 15 amino acids. V was clipped by 6 bases and J by 9 bases; unmatched bases: 11. Germline values: CDR1 MDHEN, CDR2 SYDVKM. CDR3 residues: CASSNLAGVWVEQFF. CDR3 DNA: TGTGCCAGCAGCAACCTAGCGGGAGTGTGGGTTGAGCAGTTCTTC.

The rearrangement joins TRBV10-3 to TRBJ1-3; TRBD1 matches 8 bases. There are 15 residues in the CDR3. Germline CDR1 ENHRY, CDR2 SYGVKD. V trimming: 8 bases; J trimming: 8 bases; junction bases outside the gene matches: 14. CDR3 amino acids: CAIGQGAVLGDTIYF. CDR3 DNA: TGTGCCATCGGTCAGGGGGCTGTTCTGGGAGACACCATATATTTT.

The CDR3 sequence is CAWRAGGIGYTF. CDR3 DNA: TGTGCCTGGAGAGCAGGGGGCATCGGCTACACCTTC. The V and J genes are TRBV30 and TRBJ1-2; TRBD1 agrees at 8 bases. Germline V CDR1 and CDR2: GTSNPN, SVGIG (reference sequence). The CDR3 loop spans 12 amino acids. V shed 3 bases and J 8 bases; nucleotides not matched to a gene: 5. The entire variable domain, with the rest obtained from reference TRBV30 and TRBJ1-2, is as follows: SQTIHQWPATLVQPVGSPLSLECTVEGTSNPNLYWYRQAAGRGLQLLFYSVGIGQISSEVPQNLSASRPQDRQFILSSKKLLLSDSGFYLCAWRAGGIGYTFGSGTRLTVV.

This clone appeared a few times. The genes are TRBV9 and TRBJ2-3; 14 positions match TRBD2. CDR3 length: 19 residues. The V and J ends lost 2 bases and 0 bases, in that order; junction bases with no gene match: 8. Germline V gene lookup returns CDR1 SGDLS and CDR2 YYNGEE. For the CDR3, the DNA is TGTGCCAGCAGCGTCGAAGGGACTAGCGGGAGTACTAGCACAGATACGCAGTATTTT. Translation gives CASSVEGTSGSTSTDTQYF.

In its sample, this clone was seen a few times. V is TRBV7-9 and J is TRBJ2-3; TRBD2 agrees at 8 bases. In germline, CDR1 is SEHNR, CDR2 FQNEAQ (reference sequence). The CDR3 is 16 amino acids. V gave up 3 bases and J gave up 3 bases; unmatched junction bases: 8. The CDR3 loop is CASSLSAGDETDTQYF. In DNA form, the CDR3 reads TGTGCCAGCAGCTTGTCAGCGGGAGATGAGACAGATACGCAGTATTTT.

This clone was seen only a few times. CDR3 bases: TGCGCCAGCAGCTACGAAGAGACCCAGTACTTC. Amino acid sequence: CASSYEETQYF. The chain uses TRBV10-1 and TRBJ2-5; unclear D gene. CDR1 and CDR2 from the germline V gene are WNHNN and SYGVQD (reference sequence). The germline V and J ends were trimmed by 6 bases and 3 bases, with 5 bases remaining between them. The CDR3 covers 11 residues.

The rearrangement uses TRBV28 and TRBJ2-7, with D perhaps matching TRBD1 (6 bases). This CDR3 has 12 residues. Per the germline V gene, CDR1 is MDHEN and CDR2 is SYDVKM. The ends were cut back, 5 bases at V and 3 bases at J, with 8 bases in the middle. The CDR3 nucleotides read TGTGCCAGCAGTCAGGGGAGCTACGAGCAGTACTTC. Translating it yields CASSQGSYEQYF.

This clone was seen a single time. V is TRBV19 and J is TRBJ1-5, with 10 positions matching TRBD1. There are 12 residues in the CDR3. Germline V CDR1 and CDR2: LNHDA, SQIVND (reference sequence). V was pared by 11 bases and J by 5 bases, with 3 bases of the junction left unmatched. CDR3 sequence (DNA): TGTGCCTCGGGACAGGGGTATCAGCCCCAGCATTTT. Its translation: CASGQGYQPQHF.

As regards this clone: The sample carries other DNA sequences with the same CDR3. The chain links TRBV19 to TRBJ1-5; maybe TRBD1 (5 bases). Trimming pared 5 bases from V and 0 bases from J, leaving 8 bases between. The CDR3 covers 14 residues. Germline loops: CDR1 LNHDA, CDR2 SQIVND (reference sequence). The CDR3 sequence: CASSVRDSNQPQHF. Written as DNA, the CDR3 is TGTGCCAGTAGTGTCAGGGATAGCAATCAGCCCCAGCATTTT. The variable domain in full, with the rest retrieved from reference TRBV19 and TRBJ1-5, is DGGITQSPKYLFRKEGQNVTLSCEQNLNHDAMYWYRQDPGQGLRLIYYSQIVNDFQKGDIAEGYSVSREKKESFPLTVTSAQKNPTAFYLCASSVRDSNQPQHFGDGTRLSIL.

This chain connects TRBV5-1 to TRBJ2-1; 7 positions match TRBD1. J gave up 4 bases and V 4 bases, and 5 bases lay outside the gene matches. This CDR3 has 14 residues. Germline CDR1 reads SGHRS; CDR2 reads YFSETQ. The CDR3 nucleotides read TGCGCCAGCAGCCCTGGACAGGTGTACAATGAGCAGTTCTTC. The encoded protein is CASSPGQVYNEQFF.

The chain joins TRBV6-5 to TRBJ2-7; tentatively, D is TRBD2 (5 bases). Germline assignment: CDR1 MNHEY and CDR2 SVGAGI. This CDR3 contains 14 residues. Trimming shortened V by 2 bases and J by 2 bases, and 10 bases separated the two germline ends. CDR3: CASSYIVGAYEQYF. CDR3 bases: TGTGCCAGCAGTTACATAGTCGGGGCCTACGAGCAGTACTTC.

The chain couples TRBV7-2 to TRBJ2-2, with 7 nucleotides matching TRBD1. CDR1 and CDR2 (germline): SGHTA, FQGNSA. The CDR3 sequence is 14 residues long. Trimming cost V 5 bases and J 6 bases; bases outside gene matches: 6. DNA for the CDR3: TGTGCCAGCAGCACCCGACAGGGCGCCGGGGAGCTGTTTTTT. Residues: CASSTRQGAGELFF.

The chain joins TRBV3-1 (or the pseudogene TRBV3-2) to TRBJ2-7; the match to TRBD1 covers 11 bases. CDR3 size: 15 residues. Per the germline V gene, CDR1 is LGHDT and CDR2 is YNNKEL (reference sequence). V lost 3 bases and J lost 3; bases outside the gene matches: 4. CDR3 residues: CASSHRTGGFYEQYF. Written as DNA, the CDR3 is TGTGCCAGCAGCCACCGGACAGGGGGCTTCTACGAGCAGTACTTC.

The chain has TRBV19 and TRBJ2-1, with 13 bases identical to TRBD2. Losses at the gene ends were 9 bases for V and 9 bases for J; bases not matched to a gene: 11. This CDR3 is built from 15 residues. CDR1 and CDR2 from the germline V gene are LNHDA and SQIVND (reference sequence). The CDR3 here is CASARTSGRAIEQFF. The CDR3 nucleotides are TGTGCCAGCGCCCGTACTAGCGGGAGGGCGATTGAGCAGTTCTTC.

CDR3 protein: CASRRYEQYF. CDR3 coding DNA: TGTGCCAGCAGACGGTACGAGCAGTACTTC. The chain links TRBV2 to TRBJ2-7; no reliable D call. Germline values: CDR1 SNHLY, CDR2 FYNNEI. V shed 6 bases and J shed 4 bases, with 4 bases lying between them. This CDR3 is 10 amino acids long. Full variable domain (rest looked up from reference TRBV2 and TRBJ2-7): EPEVTQTPSHQVTQMGQEVILRCVPISNHLYFYWYRQILGQKVEFLVSFYNNEISEKSEIFDDQFSVERPDGSNFTLKIRSTKLEDSAMYFCASRRYEQYFGPGTRLTVT.

The chain has TRBV7-2 and TRBJ2-1, with D perhaps TRBD1 (6 bases). The CDR3 runs to 16 residues. The germline V gene encodes CDR1 SGHTA and CDR2 FQGNSA. The V end was cut by 4 bases, the J end by 7 bases, with 20 bases between. The CDR3 DNA sequence: TGTGCCAGCAGCTCGTCACAGGGAGTTCTTGGGAATGAGCAGTTCTTC. As protein: CASSSSQGVLGNEQFF.

The CDR3 nucleotides are TGTGCCAGCAGCCCCCGGGAGTATCGCGGTGGAAACACCATATATTTT. Amino acids: CASSPREYRGGNTIYF. The V and J genes are TRBV7-8 and TRBJ1-3, with D unclear. Germline V gene data show CDR1 as SGHVS and CDR2 as FQNEAQ. This CDR3 comprises 16 residues. Trimming took 5 bases from V and 3 from J, leaving 17 bases between them.